Presented here are 3 T cell receptor beta chains from one specimen sequenced in a study of radiotherapy plus CTLA-4 blockade in lung cancer. The protocol was immunoSEQ multiplex PCR, while the TCRdb copy is restricted to in-frame clones and leaves out a portion. This sample yields 81,000 or so clones, of which about four fifths are seen a single time; approximately 0.8% belongs to the top ten. Sequencing was performed on peripheral blood, taken from a patient treated with radiotherapy plus ipilimumab. All receptors come from a human donor with non-small cell lung cancer who had stable disease on radiotherapy plus ipilimumab.

The V call is TRBV6-1, the J call TRBJ2-2, with 9 bases that match TRBD2. The CDR3 has 19 amino acids. Trimming cost V 2 bases and J 9 bases; bases outside gene matches: 19. Germline CDR1 is MNHNS and CDR2 is SASEGT. The CDR3 DNA reads as TGTGCCAGCAGTGAAAGGGGGAAGGGACTAGCAGTCTGGTTCCGGGAGCTGTTTTTT. It is translated as CASSERGKGLAVWFRELFF.

J is TRBJ2-3 and V is TRBV19; perhaps TRBD1 as D (5 bases). Germline V gives CDR1 LNHDA, CDR2 SQIVND (reference sequence). The CDR3 sequence is 15 residues long. V lost 6 bases, J lost 0 bases, and 13 bases lay in between. CDR3 sequence reads: CASRGRQTSTDTQYF. CDR3 nucleotide sequence: TGTGCCAGTAGGGGCCGACAGACTAGCACAGATACGCAGTATTTT.

The chain uses TRBV7-9 and TRBJ2-3; perhaps TRBD2 as D (6 bases). Between the trimmed V and J ends, which lost 1 base and 2 bases, there was a span of 7 bases. The CDR3 consists of 14 residues. Germline CDR1 SEHNR, CDR2 FQNEAQ (reference sequence). The CDR3 DNA reads TGTGCCAGCAGCTTAGTAGCGGCCACAGATACGCAGTATTTT. Its translation is CASSLVAATDTQYF. The full variable domain, completed using reference TRBV7-9 and TRBJ2-3, is DTGVSQNPRHKITKRGQNVTFRCDPISEHNRLYWYRQTLGQGPEFLTYFQNEAQLEKSRLLSDRFSAERPKGSFSTLEIQRTEQGDSAMYLCASSLVAATDTQYFGPGTRLTVL.